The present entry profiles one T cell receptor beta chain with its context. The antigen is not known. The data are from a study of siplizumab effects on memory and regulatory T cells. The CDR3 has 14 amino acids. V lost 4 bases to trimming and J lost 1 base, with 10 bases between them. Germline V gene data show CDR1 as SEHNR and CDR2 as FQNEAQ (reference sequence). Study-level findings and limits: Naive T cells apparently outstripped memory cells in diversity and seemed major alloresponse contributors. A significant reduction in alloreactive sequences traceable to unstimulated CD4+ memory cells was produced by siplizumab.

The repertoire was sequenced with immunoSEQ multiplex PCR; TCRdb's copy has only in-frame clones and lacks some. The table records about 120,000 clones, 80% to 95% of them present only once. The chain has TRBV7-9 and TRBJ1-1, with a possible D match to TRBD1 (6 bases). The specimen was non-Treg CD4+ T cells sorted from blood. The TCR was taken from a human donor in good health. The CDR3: CASSSGGGNTEAFF. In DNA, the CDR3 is TGTGCCAGCAGCTCGGGAGGGGGGAACACTGAAGCTTTCTTT.